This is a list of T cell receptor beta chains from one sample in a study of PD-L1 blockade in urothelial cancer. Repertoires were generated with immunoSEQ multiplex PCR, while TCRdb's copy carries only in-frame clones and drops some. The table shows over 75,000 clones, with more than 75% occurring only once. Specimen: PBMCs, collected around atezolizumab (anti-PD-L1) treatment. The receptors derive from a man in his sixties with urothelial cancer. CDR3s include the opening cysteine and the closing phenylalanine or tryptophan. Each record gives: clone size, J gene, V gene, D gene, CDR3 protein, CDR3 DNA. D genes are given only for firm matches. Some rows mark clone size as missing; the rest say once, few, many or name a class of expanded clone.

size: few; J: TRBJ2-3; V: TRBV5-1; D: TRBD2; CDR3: CASSRVLAGGTDTQYF; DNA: TGCGCCAGCAGCCGCGTACTAGCGGGGGGCACAGATACGCAGTATTTT
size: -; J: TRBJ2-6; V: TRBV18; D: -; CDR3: CASSPRQGSGANVLTF; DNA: TGTGCCAGCTCACCCCGACAAGGTTCTGGGGCCAACGTCCTGACTTTC
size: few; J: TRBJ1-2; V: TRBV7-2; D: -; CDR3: CASRPTGSDGYTF; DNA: TGTGCCAGCAGGCCTACAGGGTCAGACGGCTACACCTTC
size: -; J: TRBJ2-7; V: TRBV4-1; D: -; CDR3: CASSQRMGQGDYEQYF; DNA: TGCGCCAGCAGCCAACGTATGGGACAAGGAGACTACGAGCAGTACTTC
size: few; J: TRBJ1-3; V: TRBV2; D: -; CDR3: CASSEYLPGSGNTIYF; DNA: TGTGCCAGCAGTGAATACTTACCGGGCTCTGGAAACACCATATATTTT
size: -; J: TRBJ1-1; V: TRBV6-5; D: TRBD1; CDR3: CASSDRDTEAFF; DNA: TGTGCCAGCAGCGACAGGGACACTGAAGCTTTCTTT
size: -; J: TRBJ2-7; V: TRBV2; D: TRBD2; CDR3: CASSESPSRGDF; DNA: TGTGCCAGCAGTGAAAGCCCCTCTCGGGGGGACTTC
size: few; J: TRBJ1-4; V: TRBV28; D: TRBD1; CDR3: CASSLAGDRSEKLFF; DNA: TGTGCCAGCAGTTTAGCCGGGGACAGGTCGGAAAAACTGTTTTTT
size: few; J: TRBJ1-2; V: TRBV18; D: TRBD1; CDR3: CASSLSNRGDGYTF; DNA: TGTGCCAGCTCACTCTCAAACAGGGGGGATGGCTACACCTTC
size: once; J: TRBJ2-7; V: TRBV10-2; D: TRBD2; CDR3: CASSDLASGNYEQYF; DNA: TGCGCCAGCAGTGACCTGGCTAGCGGAAACTACGAGCAGTACTTC
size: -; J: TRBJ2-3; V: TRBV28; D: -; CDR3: CASSPLIGSDTQYF; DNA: TGTGCCAGCAGTCCTTTAATTGGCTCAGATACGCAGTATTTT
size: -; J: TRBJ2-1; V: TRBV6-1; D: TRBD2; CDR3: CASKGLAGNNEQFF; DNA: TGTGCCAGCAAAGGACTAGCGGGGAACAATGAGCAGTTCTTC
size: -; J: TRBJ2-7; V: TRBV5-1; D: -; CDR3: CASSLGTFAYEQYF; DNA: TGCGCCAGCAGCCTAGGGACTTTTGCCTACGAGCAGTACTTC
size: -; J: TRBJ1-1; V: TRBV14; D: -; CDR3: CASSRGQLNTEAFF; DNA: TGTGCCAGCAGCCGAGGACAGTTGAACACTGAAGCTTTCTTT
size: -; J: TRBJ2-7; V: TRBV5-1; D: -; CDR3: CASSKDSFSSYEQYF; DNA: TGCGCCAGCAGCAAAGACAGCTTTAGCTCCTACGAGCAGTACTTC
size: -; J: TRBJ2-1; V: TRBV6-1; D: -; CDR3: CASIPLTVGEQFF; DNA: TGTGCCAGCATCCCTCTCACTGTCGGTGAGCAGTTCTTC
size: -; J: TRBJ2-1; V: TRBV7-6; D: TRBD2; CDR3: CASSDTSGSNEQFF; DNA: TGTGCCAGCAGCGATACTAGCGGGAGCAATGAGCAGTTCTTC
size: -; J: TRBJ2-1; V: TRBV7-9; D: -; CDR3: CASSFGRVVEQFF; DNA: TGTGCCAGCAGCTTCGGCAGGGTTGTTGAGCAGTTCTTC
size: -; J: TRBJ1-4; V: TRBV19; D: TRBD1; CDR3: CASSWDRGNEKLFF; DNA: TGTGCCAGTAGTTGGGACAGGGGAAATGAAAAACTGTTTTTT
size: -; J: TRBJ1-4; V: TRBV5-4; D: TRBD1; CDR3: CASSRDKDRRNEKLFF; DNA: TGTGCCAGCAGCCGCGATAAGGACAGGAGAAATGAAAAACTGTTTTTT
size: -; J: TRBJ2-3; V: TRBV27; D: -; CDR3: CASSLTAAYSTDTQYF; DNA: TGTGCCAGCAGTTTAACAGCGGCGTATAGCACAGATACGCAGTATTTT
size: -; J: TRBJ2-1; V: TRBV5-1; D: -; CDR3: CASRPGGFRTPNNEQFF; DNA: TGCGCCAGCAGACCCGGTGGCTTCCGGACTCCGAACAATGAGCAGTTCTTC
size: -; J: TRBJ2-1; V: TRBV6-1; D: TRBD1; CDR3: CASSEWSGGYNEQFF; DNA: TGTGCCAGCAGTGAATGGTCAGGGGGATACAATGAGCAGTTCTTC
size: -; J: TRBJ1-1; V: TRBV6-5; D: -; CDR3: CASSYGQATEAFF; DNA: TGTGCCAGCAGTTACGGGCAGGCCACTGAAGCTTTCTTT
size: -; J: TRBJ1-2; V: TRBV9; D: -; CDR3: CASSGPQVLGGYTF; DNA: TGTGCCAGCAGCGGACCCCAGGTCCTTGGGGGCTACACCTTC
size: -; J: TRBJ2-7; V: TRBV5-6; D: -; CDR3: CASSLAGTSLGPRYEQYF; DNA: TGTGCCAGCAGCTTGGCCGGGACATCCCTTGGCCCTCGCTACGAGCAGTACTTC
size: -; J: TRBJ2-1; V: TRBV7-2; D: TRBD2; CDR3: CASSRTSGGYNEQFF; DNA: TGTGCCAGCAGCCGTACTAGCGGGGGATACAATGAGCAGTTCTTC
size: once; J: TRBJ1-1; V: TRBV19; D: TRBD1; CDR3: CASTPGQGNTEAFF; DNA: TGTGCCAGTACCCCGGGACAGGGGAACACTGAAGCTTTCTTT
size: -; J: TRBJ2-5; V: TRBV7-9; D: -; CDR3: CASSFFQETQYF; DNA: TGTGCCAGCAGCTTCTTCCAAGAGACCCAGTACTTC
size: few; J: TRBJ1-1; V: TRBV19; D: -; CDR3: CASGGRNVNTEAFF; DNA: TGTGCCAGCGGGGGACGGAACGTGAACACTGAAGCTTTCTTT
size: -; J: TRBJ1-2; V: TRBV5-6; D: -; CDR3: CASSLQAFYGYTF; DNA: TGTGCCAGCAGCTTGCAGGCTTTCTATGGCTACACCTTC
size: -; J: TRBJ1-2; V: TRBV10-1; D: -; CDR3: CASSVVENYGYTF; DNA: TGCGCCAGCAGTGTCGTGGAGAACTATGGCTACACCTTC
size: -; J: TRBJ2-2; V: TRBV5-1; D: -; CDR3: CASSSSRTANTGELFF; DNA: TGCGCCAGCAGCTCTTCAAGAACGGCGAACACCGGGGAGCTGTTTTTT
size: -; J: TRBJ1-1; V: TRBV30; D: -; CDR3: CAWMARATGGAFF; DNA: TGTGCCTGGATGGCCAGGGCAACCGGGGGGGCTTTCTTT
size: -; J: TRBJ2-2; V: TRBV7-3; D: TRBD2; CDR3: CASSLTRQRGNAGELFF; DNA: TGTGCCAGCAGCTTAACTCGCCAGCGGGGGAACGCCGGGGAGCTGTTTTTT
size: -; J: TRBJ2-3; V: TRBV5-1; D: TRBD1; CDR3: CASSLVSGTGLLDTQYF; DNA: TGCGCCAGCAGCTTGGTTTCCGGGACAGGGCTATTAGATACGCAGTATTTT
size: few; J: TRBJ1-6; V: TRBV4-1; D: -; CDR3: CASSQDRGYPNSPLHF; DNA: TGCGCCAGCAGCCAAGACCGGGGTTACCCAAATTCACCCCTCCACTTT
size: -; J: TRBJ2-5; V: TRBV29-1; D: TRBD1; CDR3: CSVGTGVETQYF; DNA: TGCAGCGTCGGGACAGGGGTAGAGACCCAGTACTTC
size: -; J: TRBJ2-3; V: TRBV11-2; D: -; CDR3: CASSFYPSDTQYF; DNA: TGTGCCAGCAGCTTCTACCCCTCCGATACGCAGTATTTT
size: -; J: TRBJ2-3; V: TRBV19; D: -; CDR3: CASSIWQSTDTQYF; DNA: TGTGCCAGTAGTATTTGGCAGTCCACAGATACGCAGTATTTT
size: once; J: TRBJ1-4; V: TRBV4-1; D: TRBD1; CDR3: CASSRETGAQKLFF; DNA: TGCGCCAGCAGCCGGGAGACAGGGGCGCAAAAACTGTTTTTT
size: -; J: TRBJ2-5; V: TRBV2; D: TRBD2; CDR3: CASTKERGAGETQYF; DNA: TGTGCCAGCACCAAGGAGCGGGGGGCCGGGGAGACCCAGTACTTC